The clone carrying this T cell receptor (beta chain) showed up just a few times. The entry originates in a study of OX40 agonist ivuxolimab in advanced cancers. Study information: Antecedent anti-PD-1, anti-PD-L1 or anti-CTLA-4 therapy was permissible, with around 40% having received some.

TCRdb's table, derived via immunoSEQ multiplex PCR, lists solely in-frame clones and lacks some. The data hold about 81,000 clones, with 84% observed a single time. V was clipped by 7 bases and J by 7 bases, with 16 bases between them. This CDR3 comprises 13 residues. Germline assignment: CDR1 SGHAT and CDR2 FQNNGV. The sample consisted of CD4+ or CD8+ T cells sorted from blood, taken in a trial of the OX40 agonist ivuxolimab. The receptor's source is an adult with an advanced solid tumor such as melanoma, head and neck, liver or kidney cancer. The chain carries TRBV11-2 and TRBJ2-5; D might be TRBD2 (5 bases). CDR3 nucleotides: TGTGCCAGCACCCTGGGGAGAGGAGGGACCCAGTACTTC. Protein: CASTLGRGGTQYF.